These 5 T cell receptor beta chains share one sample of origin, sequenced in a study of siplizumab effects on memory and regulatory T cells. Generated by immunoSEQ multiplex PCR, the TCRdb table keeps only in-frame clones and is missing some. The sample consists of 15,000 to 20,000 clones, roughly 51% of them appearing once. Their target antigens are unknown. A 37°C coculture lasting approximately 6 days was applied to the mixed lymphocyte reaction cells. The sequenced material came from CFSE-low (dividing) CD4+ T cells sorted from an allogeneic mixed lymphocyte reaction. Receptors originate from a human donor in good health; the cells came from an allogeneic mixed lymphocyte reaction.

The CDR3 DNA reads TGTGCCAGCAGTTACACGCAGGGGACCTACGAGCAGTACTTC. It translates to CASSYTQGTYEQYF. The rearrangement uses TRBV6-5 and TRBJ2-7; a weak D match, TRBD1 (6 bases). The CDR3 sequence is 14 residues long. V was pared by 2 bases and J by 2 bases, with 10 bases between. Per germline, CDR1 MNHEY and CDR2 SVGAGI.

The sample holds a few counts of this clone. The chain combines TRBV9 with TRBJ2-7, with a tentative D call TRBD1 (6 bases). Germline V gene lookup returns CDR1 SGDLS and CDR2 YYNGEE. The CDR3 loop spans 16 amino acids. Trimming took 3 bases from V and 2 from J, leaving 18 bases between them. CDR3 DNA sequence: TGTGCCAGCAGCGCCGGAGGAAGGGGGTTTACCTACGAGCAGTACTTC. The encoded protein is CASSAGGRGFTYEQYF. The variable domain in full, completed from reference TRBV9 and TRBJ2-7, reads DSGVTQTPKHLITATGQRVTLRCSPRSGDLSVYWYQQSLDQGLQFLIQYYNGEERAKGNILERFSAQQFPDLHSELNLSSLELGDSALYFCASSAGGRGFTYEQYFGPGTRLTVT.

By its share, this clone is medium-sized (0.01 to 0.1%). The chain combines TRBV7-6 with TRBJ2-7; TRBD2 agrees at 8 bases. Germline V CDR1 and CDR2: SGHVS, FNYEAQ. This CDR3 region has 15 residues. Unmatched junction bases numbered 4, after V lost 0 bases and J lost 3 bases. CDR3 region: CASSLAPGGDYEQYF. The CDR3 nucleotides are TGTGCCAGCAGCTTAGCCCCCGGGGGGGACTACGAGCAGTACTTC. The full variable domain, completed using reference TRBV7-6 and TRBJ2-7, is GAGVSQSPRYKVTKRGQDVALRCDPISGHVSLYWYRQALGQGPEFLTYFNYEAQQDKSGLPNDRFSAERPEGSISTLTIQRTEQRDSAMYRCASSLAPGGDYEQYFGPGTRLTVT.

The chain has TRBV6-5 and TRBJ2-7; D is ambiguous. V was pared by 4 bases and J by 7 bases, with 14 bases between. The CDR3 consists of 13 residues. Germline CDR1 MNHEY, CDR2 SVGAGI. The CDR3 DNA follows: TGTGCCAGCAGTTCTTTGGCCGGCCGGGAGCAGTACTTC. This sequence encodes CASSSLAGREQYF.

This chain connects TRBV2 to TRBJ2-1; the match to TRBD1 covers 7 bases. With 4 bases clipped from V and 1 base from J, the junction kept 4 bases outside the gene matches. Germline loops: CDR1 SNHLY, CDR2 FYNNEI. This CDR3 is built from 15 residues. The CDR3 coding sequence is TGTGCCAGCAGTGTCCACAGGGGTTCCTACAATGAGCAGTTCTTC. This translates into CASSVHRGSYNEQFF.